This TCR beta chain was profiled in a study of control samples from healthy donors and cancer patients. The CDR3 spans 18 residues. Germline CDR1 reads SGHTA; CDR2 reads FQGNSA. Trimming removed 5 bases at V and 0 bases at J, with 23 bases between. Assay: immunoSEQ multiplex PCR; the TCRdb copy retains only in-frame clones and omits some. The sample has about 120,000 clones; about 93% are singletons. The chain recombines TRBV7-2 with TRBJ2-7, with a possible D match to TRBD2 (7 bases). What was sequenced was blood. This TCR came from a man between 40 and 49 years old in good health. The CDR3 region is CASSLEVGGRTSSYEQYF. CDR3 DNA sequence: TGTGCCAGCAGCCTCGAGGTCGGGGGGCGAACAAGCTCCTACGAGCAGTACTTC.